The 21 T cell receptor beta chains in this list originate from one sample, sequenced in a study of blood T cell repertoires in COVID-19. Clones were sequenced by immunoSEQ multiplex PCR, and TCRdb holds only the in-frame ones, with some missing. The sample yields tens of thousands of clones, about 84% seen once. Sequencing input: peripheral blood. The source is a human donor in a cohort sampled during active COVID-19.

This clone is a singleton in its sample. The chain carries TRBV2 and TRBJ2-7; TRBD2 matches at 7 bases. The V gene end was trimmed by 0 bases and the J gene end by 3 bases; junction bases not matched to a gene: 5. The V gene's germline CDR1 is SNHLY and CDR2 FYNNEI. The CDR3 consists of 15 residues. The CDR3: CASSEAQGGIYEQYF. Written as DNA, the CDR3 is TGTGCCAGCAGTGAAGCTCAGGGAGGGATCTACGAGCAGTACTTC.

The gene calls are TRBV21-1 and TRBJ2-3; TRBD2 is the table's D call and was not checked against the DNA. TRBV21-1 is recorded as a pseudogene. This CDR3 spans 17 amino acids. CDR3 DNA: TGTGCCAGCAGCAAAGCGGGACTAGCGGGAGGATCAGATACGCAGTATTTT. Protein sequence: CASSKAGLAGGSDTQYF.

This chain links TRBV19 with TRBJ2-7, with 8 bases lining up with TRBD2. Looked up from germline, CDR1 is LNHDA and CDR2 is SQIVND (reference sequence). Trimming removed 10 bases from V and 3 bases from J; junction bases left unmatched: 8. The CDR3 sequence is 13 residues long. The CDR3 DNA sequence: TGTGCCACCGGGGGGGACGTAAACTACGAGCAGTACTTC. Translating gives CATGGDVNYEQYF.

This clone was seen a few times. V is TRBV12-3 or TRBV12-4 and J is TRBJ1-1; the D gene is possibly TRBD1 (6 bases). Trimming left V 5 bases short and J 5 bases short, with 12 bases between. The CDR3 is 13 amino acids. The CDR3 is CASSATGGTEAFF. CDR3 in DNA: TGTGCCAGCAGTGCGACAGGCGGAACTGAAGCTTTCTTT.

This chain connects TRBV4-3 to TRBJ2-5; D remains unclear. Per the germline V gene, CDR1 is LGHNA and CDR2 is YSLEER. The CDR3 runs 13 residues. V shed 2 bases and J shed 4 bases, with 8 bases lying between them. DNA for the CDR3: TGCGCCAGCAGCCAAAACGCCAGAGAGACCCAGTACTTC. It encodes CASSQNARETQYF.

The chain combines TRBV7-2 with TRBJ2-7; 11 nucleotides match TRBD2. There are 19 residues in the CDR3. CDR1 SGHTA and CDR2 FQGNSA come from the germline V gene. V dropped 5 bases and J dropped 7; count of bases not matched to a gene: 22. The CDR3 coding sequence is TGTGCCAGCAGCCTCACCGGGACTAGCGGTTTGGGGGCCTCGAGGGAGCAGTACTTC. It is translated as CASSLTGTSGLGASREQYF. The full variable domain, with the rest looked up from reference TRBV7-2 and TRBJ2-7, is GAGVSQSPSNKVTEKGKDVELRCDPISGHTALYWYRQSLGQGLEFLIYFQGNSAPDKSGLPSDRFSAERTGGSVSTLTIQRTQQEDSAVYLCASSLTGTSGLGASREQYFGPGTRLTVT.

The rearrangement joins TRBV9 to TRBJ2-7, with 8 bases that match TRBD2. This CDR3 comprises 15 residues. J gave up 9 bases and V 4 bases, and 15 bases lay outside the gene matches. Per the germline V gene, CDR1 is SGDLS and CDR2 is YYNGEE. CDR3 in amino acids: CASSPTGLGGGLQYF. In DNA, the CDR3 is TGTGCCAGCAGCCCTACGGGCCTCGGGGGGGGTTTGCAGTACTTC.

On this clone itself: Other DNA variants within this sample encode the same CDR3. The chain has TRBV7-2 and TRBJ2-3; no definite D call. The ends were cut back, 1 base at V and 6 bases at J, with 8 bases in the middle. CDR1 SGHTA and CDR2 FQGNSA come from the germline V gene. The CDR3 runs to 13 residues. The CDR3 spells CASSLEAEDTQYF. The DNA for the CDR3 is TGTGCCAGCAGCTTAGAGGCGGAGGATACGCAGTATTTT.

This clone was observed a few times. The chain links TRBV5-1 to TRBJ2-2; D possibly corresponds to TRBD2 (5 bases). This CDR3 has 16 residues. V lost 0 bases, J lost 6 bases, and 15 bases lay in between. Germline CDR1 SGHRS, CDR2 YFSETQ. The CDR3 DNA reads as TGCGCCAGCAGCTTGGCCGGGGTAGGATTTGCCGGGGAGCTGTTTTTT. Translated: CASSLAGVGFAGELFF.

This rearrangement joins TRBV4-2 to TRBJ2-7; TRBD1 aligns across 9 bases. Germline V gives CDR1 LGHNA, CDR2 YNFKEQ. V lost 1 base and J lost 6; bases outside the gene matches: 7. This CDR3 is built from 15 residues. CDR3: CASSQASGTGREQYF. As DNA, the CDR3 is TGTGCCAGCAGCCAAGCCTCCGGGACAGGGCGCGAGCAGTACTTC.

The chain employs TRBV7-6 and TRBJ1-5, with D perhaps TRBD1 (5 bases). The V and J ends lost 2 bases and 0 bases respectively, with 14 bases between them. Germline CDR1 and CDR2: SGHVS and FNYEAQ. The CDR3 sequence is 17 residues long. The CDR3 spells CASSLMGGGTSNQPQHF. The CDR3 DNA sequence: TGTGCCAGCAGCTTAATGGGTGGGGGGACTAGCAATCAGCCCCAGCATTTT.

The chain uses TRBV30 and TRBJ2-7; 9 nucleotides line up with TRBD2. Germline trimming cut 4 bases from V and 4 bases from J; bases unmatched to any gene: 8. CDR1 and CDR2 (germline): GTSNPN, SVGIG (reference sequence). This CDR3 contains 14 residues. The DNA of the CDR3 is TGTGCCTGGAATCTGAGCGGGAGGCGGTACGAGCAGTACTTC. Residues: CAWNLSGRRYEQYF.

The rearrangement links TRBV7-2 to TRBJ2-7; D perhaps matches TRBD1 (6 bases). CDR3 length: 14 residues. CDR1 is SGHTA, CDR2 FQGNSA, per germline. The V and J ends lost 5 bases and 2 bases respectively, with 13 bases between them. CDR3 residues: CASSLGHLTYEQYF. The CDR3, as DNA: TGTGCCAGCAGCCTGGGACATCTCACCTACGAGCAGTACTTC.

The chain links TRBV2 to TRBJ2-5, with a possible D match to TRBD1 (6 bases). Trimming cost V 7 bases and J 3 bases, with 12 bases left between them. The germline gives CDR1 SNHLY, CDR2 FYNNEI. The CDR3 extends over 13 amino acids. The CDR3 loop reads CASIRRGEETQYF. The CDR3, as DNA: TGTGCCAGCATACGCAGGGGAGAAGAGACCCAGTACTTC.

This sequence joins TRBV6-5 and TRBJ1-4; the match to TRBD1 covers 10 bases. Germline CDR1 reads MNHEY; CDR2 reads SVGAGI. This CDR3 is built from 15 residues. Trimming removed 0 bases from V and 7 bases from J; junction bases left unmatched: 2. CDR3 residues: CASSYSGDRGEKLFF. The CDR3 DNA reads as TGTGCCAGCAGTTACTCCGGGGACAGGGGTGAAAAACTGTTTTTT.

This clone was counted a few times. This rearrangement joins TRBV3-1 (or the pseudogene TRBV3-2) to TRBJ2-5, with TRBD1 matching 8 bases. V lost 8 bases and J lost 5; bases outside the gene matches: 7. CDR1 is LGHDT and CDR2 is YNNKEL in the germline V gene (reference sequence). The CDR3 covers 13 residues. CDR3 residues: CASHKRTGETQYF. DNA of the CDR3: TGTGCCAGCCACAAGCGGACAGGGGAGACCCAGTACTTC.

The chain links TRBV28 to TRBJ2-2; D uncertain. The germline CDR1 and CDR2 sequences are MDHEN and SYDVKM. Trimming pared 5 bases from V and 1 base from J, leaving 8 bases between. The length of the CDR3 is 14 residues. CDR3 nucleotides: TGTGCCAGCAGTCACGGTGGGAACACCGGGGAGCTGTTTTTT. Amino acids: CASSHGGNTGELFF.

The rearrangement joins TRBV6-5 to TRBJ2-5; possibly TRBD2 for D (6 bases). This CDR3 region has 15 residues. Germline values: CDR1 MNHEY, CDR2 SVGAGI. V was cut by 6 bases and J by 2 bases, with 16 bases left in between. CDR3 nucleotides: TGTGCCAGCAGCCGCAGACTAGTGAGGCAAGAGACCCAGTACTTC. It yields the protein CASSRRLVRQETQYF.

The sample holds one count of this clone. The chain employs TRBV7-9 and TRBJ2-6; D gene unclear. The CDR3 has 16 residues. Trimming took 5 bases from V and 2 from J, leaving 13 bases between them. Germline assignment: CDR1 SEHNR and CDR2 FQNEAQ (reference sequence). CDR3 sequence: CASSKQVTAGANVLTF. CDR3 DNA: TGTGCCAGCAGCAAACAAGTCACCGCTGGGGCCAACGTCCTGACTTTC. Full variable domain (remainder filled in from reference TRBV7-9 and TRBJ2-6): DTGVSQNPRHKITKRGQNVTFRCDPISEHNRLYWYRQTLGQGPEFLTYFQNEAQLEKSRLLSDRFSAERPKGSFSTLEIQRTEQGDSAMYLCASSKQVTAGANVLTFGAGSRLTVL.

The table lists this clone with a few counts. The V call is TRBV3-1 (or the pseudogene TRBV3-2), the J call TRBJ2-1; D is ambiguous. There are 14 residues in the CDR3. Germline V gives CDR1 LGHDT, CDR2 YNNKEL (reference sequence). V was pared by 0 bases and J by 8 bases, with 11 bases between. The CDR3 spells CASSQEGRRDEQFF. The CDR3, as DNA: TGTGCCAGCAGCCAAGAAGGCCGTCGGGATGAGCAGTTCTTC.

This rearrangement joins TRBV7-9 to TRBJ2-7; weak D call: TRBD2 (6 bases). The V end lost 4 bases, the J end lost 0 bases, and 10 bases lay between the germline ends. From germline, CDR1 is SEHNR and CDR2 FQNEAQ (reference sequence). There are 14 residues in the CDR3. The CDR3 is CASSSGLFSYEQYF. CDR3 sequence (DNA): TGTGCCAGCAGCTCGGGACTGTTCTCCTACGAGCAGTACTTC.